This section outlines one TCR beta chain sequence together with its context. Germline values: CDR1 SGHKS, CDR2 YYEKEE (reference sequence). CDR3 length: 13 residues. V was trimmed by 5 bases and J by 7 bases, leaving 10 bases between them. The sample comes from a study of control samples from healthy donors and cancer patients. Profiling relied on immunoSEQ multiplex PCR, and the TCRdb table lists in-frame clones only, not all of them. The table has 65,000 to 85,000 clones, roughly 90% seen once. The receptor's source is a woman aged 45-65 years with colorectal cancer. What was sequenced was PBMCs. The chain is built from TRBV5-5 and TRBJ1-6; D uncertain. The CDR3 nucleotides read TGTGCCAGCAGTTGGACGGGGAATTCACCCCTCCACTTT. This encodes CASSWTGNSPLHF.